This T cell receptor (beta chain) originates from a study of cytomegalovirus exposure and HLA in healthy donors. Trimming removed 7 bases from V and 0 bases from J; junction bases left unmatched: 6. This CDR3 has 15 amino acids. Germline CDR1 reads SQVTM; CDR2 reads ANQGSEA. Use of 60 Vbeta and 13 Jbeta primers characterized the PCR. Measured with immunoSEQ multiplex PCR; TCRdb has only the in-frame clones, and not every one. The table includes about 100,000 clones, around two thirds detected once. Material for sequencing was PBMCs. This chain joins TRBV29-1 and TRBJ1-4; TRBD1 agrees at 9 bases. The sequence came from a woman between 40 and 55 years old in good health and CMV-seropositive. The CDR3 protein is CSAGQGTATNEKLFF. DNA for the CDR3: TGCAGCGCCGGACAGGGGACGGCAACTAATGAAAAACTGTTTTTT.